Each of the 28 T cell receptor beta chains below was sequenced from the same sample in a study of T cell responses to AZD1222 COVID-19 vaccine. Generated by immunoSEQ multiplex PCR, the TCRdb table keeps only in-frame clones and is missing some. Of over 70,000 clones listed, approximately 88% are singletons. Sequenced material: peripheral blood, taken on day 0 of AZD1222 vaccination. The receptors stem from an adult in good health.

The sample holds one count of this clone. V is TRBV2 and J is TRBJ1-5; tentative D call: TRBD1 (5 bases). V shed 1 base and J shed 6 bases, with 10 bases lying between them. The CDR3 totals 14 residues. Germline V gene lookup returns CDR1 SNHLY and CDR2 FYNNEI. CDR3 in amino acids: CASSEGRGVQPQHF. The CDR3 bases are TGTGCCAGCAGTGAAGGGAGGGGCGTTCAGCCCCAGCATTTT.

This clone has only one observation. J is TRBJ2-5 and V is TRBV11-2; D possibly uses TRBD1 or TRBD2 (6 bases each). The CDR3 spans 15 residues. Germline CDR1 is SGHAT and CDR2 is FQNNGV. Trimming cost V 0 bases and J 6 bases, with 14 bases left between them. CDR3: CASSLDGGLSKTQYF. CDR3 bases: TGTGCCAGCAGCTTAGATGGGGGGCTGAGTAAGACCCAGTACTTC.

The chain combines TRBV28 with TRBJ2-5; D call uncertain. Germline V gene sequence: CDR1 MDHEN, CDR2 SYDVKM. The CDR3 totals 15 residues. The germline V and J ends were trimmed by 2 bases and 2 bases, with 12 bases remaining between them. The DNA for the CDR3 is TGTGCCAGCAGTTTACCCTTTCGGCAGCAAGAGACCCAGTACTTC. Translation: CASSLPFRQQETQYF.

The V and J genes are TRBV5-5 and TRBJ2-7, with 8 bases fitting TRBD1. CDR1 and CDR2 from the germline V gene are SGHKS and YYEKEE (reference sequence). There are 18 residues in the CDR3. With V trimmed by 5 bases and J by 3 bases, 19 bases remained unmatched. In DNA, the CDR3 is TGTGCCAGCAGGCCGCAGGGGGCGCCTATAAGGATTTGCTACGAGCAGTACTTC. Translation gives CASRPQGAPIRICYEQYF.

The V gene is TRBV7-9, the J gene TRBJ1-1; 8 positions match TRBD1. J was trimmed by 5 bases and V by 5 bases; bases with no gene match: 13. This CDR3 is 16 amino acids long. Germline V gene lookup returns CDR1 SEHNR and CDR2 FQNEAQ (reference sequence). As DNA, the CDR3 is TGTGCCAGCAGCACATTCTTAACAGGGGGTAGGACTGAAGCTTTCTTT. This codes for CASSTFLTGGRTEAFF. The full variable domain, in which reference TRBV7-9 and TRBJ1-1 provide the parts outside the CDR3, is DTGVSQNPRHKITKRGQNVTFRCDPISEHNRLYWYRQTLGQGPEFLTYFQNEAQLEKSRLLSDRFSAERPKGSFSTLEIQRTEQGDSAMYLCASSTFLTGGRTEAFFGQGTRLTVV.

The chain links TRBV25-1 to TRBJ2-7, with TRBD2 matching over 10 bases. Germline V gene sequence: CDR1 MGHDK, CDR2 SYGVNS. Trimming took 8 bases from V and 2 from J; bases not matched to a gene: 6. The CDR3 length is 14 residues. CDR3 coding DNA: TGTGCCAGCCGAGAAGCGGGAGGGACCTACGAGCAGTACTTC. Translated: CASREAGGTYEQYF.

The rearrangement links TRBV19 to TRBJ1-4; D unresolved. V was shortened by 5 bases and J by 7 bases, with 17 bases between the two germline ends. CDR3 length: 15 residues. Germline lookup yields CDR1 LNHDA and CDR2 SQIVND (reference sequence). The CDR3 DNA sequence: TGTGCCAGTAGTTACCGCCCCGAAGGAGCTGAAAAACTGTTTTTT. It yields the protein CASSYRPEGAEKLFF.

The CDR3 bases are TGTGCCAGCAGTTCAGGGGGGGCCTACGAGCAGTACTTC. Translation: CASSSGGAYEQYF. The rearrangement uses TRBV27 and TRBJ2-7; D is possibly TRBD1 or TRBD2 (7 bases each). The germline V gene encodes CDR1 MNHEY and CDR2 SMNVEV (reference sequence). The length of the CDR3 is 13 residues. The V end was cut by 4 bases, the J end by 2 bases, with 9 bases between.

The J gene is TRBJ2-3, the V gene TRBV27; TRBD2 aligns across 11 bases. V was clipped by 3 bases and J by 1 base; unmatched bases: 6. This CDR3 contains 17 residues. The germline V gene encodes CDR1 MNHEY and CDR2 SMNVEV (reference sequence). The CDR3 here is CASSFKLLAGGTDTQYF. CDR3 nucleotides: TGTGCCAGCAGTTTCAAACTACTAGCGGGAGGCACAGATACGCAGTATTTT.

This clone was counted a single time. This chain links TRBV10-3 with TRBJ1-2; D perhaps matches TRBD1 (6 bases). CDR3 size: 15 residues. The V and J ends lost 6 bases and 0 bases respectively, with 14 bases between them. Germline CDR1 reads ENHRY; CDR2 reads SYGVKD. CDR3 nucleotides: TGTGCCATCAGAATGGGGGGCTCAGCTAACTATGGCTACACCTTC. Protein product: CAIRMGGSANYGYTF.

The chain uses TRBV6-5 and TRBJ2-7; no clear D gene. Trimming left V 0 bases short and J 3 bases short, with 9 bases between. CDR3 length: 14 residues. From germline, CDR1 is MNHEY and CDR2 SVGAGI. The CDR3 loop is CASSYSPGFYEQYF. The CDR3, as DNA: TGTGCCAGCAGTTACTCCCCGGGTTTCTACGAGCAGTACTTC.

CDR3 nucleotide sequence: TGCGCCAGCAGTGTACAGGGGGGTCCCCTCCACTTT. Translating gives CASSVQGGPLHF. J is TRBJ1-6 and V is TRBV10-2, with 8 bases lining up with TRBD1. The junction had 3 bases not matched to a gene; V was cut back by 4 bases and J by 13 bases. The CDR3 extends over 12 amino acids. Germline CDR1 reads WSHSY; CDR2 reads SAAADI.

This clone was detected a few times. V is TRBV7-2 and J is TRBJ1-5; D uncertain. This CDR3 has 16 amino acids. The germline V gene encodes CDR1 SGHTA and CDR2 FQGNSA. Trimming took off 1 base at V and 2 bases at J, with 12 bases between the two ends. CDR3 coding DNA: TGTGCCAGCAGCTTAGGAGGCGGTGGAGGCAATCAGCCCCAGCATTTT. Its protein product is CASSLGGGGGNQPQHF.

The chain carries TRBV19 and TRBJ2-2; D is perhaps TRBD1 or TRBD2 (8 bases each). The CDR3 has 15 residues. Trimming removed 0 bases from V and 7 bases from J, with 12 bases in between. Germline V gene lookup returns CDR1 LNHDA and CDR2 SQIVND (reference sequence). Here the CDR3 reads CASSIDSGTGGELFF. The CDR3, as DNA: TGTGCCAGTAGTATAGATAGCGGGACAGGCGGGGAGCTGTTTTTT.

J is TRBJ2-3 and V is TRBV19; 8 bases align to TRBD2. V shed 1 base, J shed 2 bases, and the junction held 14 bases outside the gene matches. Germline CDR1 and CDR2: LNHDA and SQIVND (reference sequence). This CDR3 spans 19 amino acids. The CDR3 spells CASSIGGSLAETSTDTQYF. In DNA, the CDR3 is TGTGCCAGTAGTATAGGGGGATCACTAGCGGAAACCTCCACAGATACGCAGTATTTT.

CDR3 region: CASSVDGGLYQPQHF. Here the CDR3 DNA reads TGCGCCAGCAGCGTTGACGGGGGACTCTATCAGCCCCAGCATTTT. V usage is TRBV5-1 and J usage is TRBJ1-5; tentatively, D is TRBD1 (5 bases). CDR1 and CDR2 (germline): SGHRS, YFSETQ. V lost 4 bases to trimming and J lost 5 bases, with 16 bases between them. The CDR3 sequence is 15 residues long.

CDR3 bases: TGTGCCAGTAGGAGCCCCACGTGGCTAGGCCAAGAGACCCAGTACTTC. This codes for CASRSPTWLGQETQYF. The chain employs TRBV19 and TRBJ2-5; D not resolved. The CDR3 is 16 residues long. Germline CDR1 is LNHDA and CDR2 is SQIVND (reference sequence). Deletions cut 6 bases from V and 1 base from J, with 18 bases between.

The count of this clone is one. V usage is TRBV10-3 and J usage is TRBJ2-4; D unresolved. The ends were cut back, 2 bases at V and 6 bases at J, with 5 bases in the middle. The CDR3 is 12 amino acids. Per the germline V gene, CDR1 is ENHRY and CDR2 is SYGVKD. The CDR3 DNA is TGTGCCATCAGTGAGACAGTAAACATTCAGTACTTC. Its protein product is CAISETVNIQYF.

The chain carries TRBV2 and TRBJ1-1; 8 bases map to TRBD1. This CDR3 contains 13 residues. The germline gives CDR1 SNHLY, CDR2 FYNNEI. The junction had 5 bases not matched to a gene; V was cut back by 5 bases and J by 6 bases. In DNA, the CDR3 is TGTGCCAGCAGTACGGACAGGGCGTCTGAAGCTTTCTTT. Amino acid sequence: CASSTDRASEAFF.

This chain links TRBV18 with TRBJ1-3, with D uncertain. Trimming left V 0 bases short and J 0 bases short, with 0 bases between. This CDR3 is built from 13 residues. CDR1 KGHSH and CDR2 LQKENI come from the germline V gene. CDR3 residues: CASSPPSGNTIYF. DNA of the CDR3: TGTGCCAGCTCACCACCCTCTGGAAACACCATATATTTT.

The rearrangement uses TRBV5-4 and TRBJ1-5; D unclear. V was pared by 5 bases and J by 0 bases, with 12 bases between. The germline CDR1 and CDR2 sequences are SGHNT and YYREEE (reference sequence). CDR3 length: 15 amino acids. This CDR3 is CASSPDPNSNQPQHF. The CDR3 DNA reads TGTGCCAGCAGTCCGGACCCGAATAGCAATCAGCCCCAGCATTTT.

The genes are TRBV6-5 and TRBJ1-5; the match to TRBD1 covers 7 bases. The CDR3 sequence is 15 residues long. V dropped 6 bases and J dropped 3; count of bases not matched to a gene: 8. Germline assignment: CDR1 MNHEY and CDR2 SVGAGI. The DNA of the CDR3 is TGTGCCAGCAGATCTCAGGACAGGCTCAATCAGCCCCAGCATTTT. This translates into CASRSQDRLNQPQHF.

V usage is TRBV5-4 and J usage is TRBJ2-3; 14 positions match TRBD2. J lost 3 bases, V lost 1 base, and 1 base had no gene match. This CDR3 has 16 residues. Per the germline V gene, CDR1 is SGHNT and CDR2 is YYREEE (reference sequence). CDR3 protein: CASSLRTSGRTDTQYF. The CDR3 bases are TGTGCCAGCAGCTTGAGGACTAGCGGGAGGACAGATACGCAGTATTTT.

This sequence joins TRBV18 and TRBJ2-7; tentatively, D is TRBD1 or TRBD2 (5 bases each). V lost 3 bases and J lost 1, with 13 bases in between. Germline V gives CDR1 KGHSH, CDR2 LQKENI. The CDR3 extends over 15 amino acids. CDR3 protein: CASSPTGTLSYEQYF. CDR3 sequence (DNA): TGTGCCAGCTCACCCACCGGGACCCTGTCCTACGAGCAGTACTTC.

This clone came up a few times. This CDR3 is CASSDFQGASAGYTF. CDR3 sequence (DNA): TGCGCCAGCAGTGATTTCCAGGGGGCGTCTGCTGGCTACACCTTC. The chain couples TRBV10-2 to TRBJ1-2; 8 nucleotides agree with TRBD1. CDR3 length: 15 residues. The germline V gene has CDR1 WSHSY and CDR2 SAAADI. V lost 3 bases, J lost 7 bases, and 10 bases stayed unmatched.

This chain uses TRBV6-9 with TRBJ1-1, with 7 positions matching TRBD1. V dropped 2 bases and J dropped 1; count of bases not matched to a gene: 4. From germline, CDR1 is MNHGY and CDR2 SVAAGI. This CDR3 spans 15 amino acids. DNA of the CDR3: TGTGCCAGCAGTTATACGGGACAGAGGAACACTGAAGCTTTCTTT. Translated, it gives CASSYTGQRNTEAFF.

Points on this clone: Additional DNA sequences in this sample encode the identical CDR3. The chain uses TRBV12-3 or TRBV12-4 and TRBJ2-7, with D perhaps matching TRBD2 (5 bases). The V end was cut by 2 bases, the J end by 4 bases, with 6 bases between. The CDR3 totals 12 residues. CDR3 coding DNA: TGTGCCAGCAGTTTAACGGGGTACGAGCAGTACTTC. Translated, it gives CASSLTGYEQYF.

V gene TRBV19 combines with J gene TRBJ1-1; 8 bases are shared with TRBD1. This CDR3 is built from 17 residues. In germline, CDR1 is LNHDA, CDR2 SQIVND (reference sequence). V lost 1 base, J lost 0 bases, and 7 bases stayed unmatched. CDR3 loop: CASSIGGQAYLNTEAFF. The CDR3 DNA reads TGTGCCAGTAGTATAGGGGGACAGGCCTACCTGAACACTGAAGCTTTCTTT.